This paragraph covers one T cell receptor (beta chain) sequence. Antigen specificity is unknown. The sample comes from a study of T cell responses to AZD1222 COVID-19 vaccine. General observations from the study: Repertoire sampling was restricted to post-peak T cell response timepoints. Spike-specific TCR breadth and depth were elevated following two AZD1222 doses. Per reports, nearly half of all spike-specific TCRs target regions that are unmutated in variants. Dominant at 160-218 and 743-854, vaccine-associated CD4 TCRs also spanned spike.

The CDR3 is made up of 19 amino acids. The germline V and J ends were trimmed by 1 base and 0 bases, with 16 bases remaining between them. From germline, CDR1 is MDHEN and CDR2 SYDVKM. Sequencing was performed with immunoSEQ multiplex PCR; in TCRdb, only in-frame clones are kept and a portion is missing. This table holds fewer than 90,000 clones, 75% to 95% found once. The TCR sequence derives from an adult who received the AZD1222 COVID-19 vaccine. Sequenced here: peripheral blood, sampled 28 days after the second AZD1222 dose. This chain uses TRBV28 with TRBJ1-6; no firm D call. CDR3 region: CASSLLIPSRGSYNSPLHF. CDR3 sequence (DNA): TGTGCCAGCAGTTTATTGATCCCCTCACGGGGCTCCTATAATTCACCCCTCCACTTT.